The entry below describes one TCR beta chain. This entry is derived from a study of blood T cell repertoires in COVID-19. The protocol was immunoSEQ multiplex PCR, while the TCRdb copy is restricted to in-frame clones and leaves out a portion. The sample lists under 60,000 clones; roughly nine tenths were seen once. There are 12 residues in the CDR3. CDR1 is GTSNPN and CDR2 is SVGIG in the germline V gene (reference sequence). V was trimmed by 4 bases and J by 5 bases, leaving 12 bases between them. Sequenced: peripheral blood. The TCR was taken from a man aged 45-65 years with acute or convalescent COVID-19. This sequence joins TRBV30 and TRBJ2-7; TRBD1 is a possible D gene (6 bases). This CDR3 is CAWKEQGNEQYF. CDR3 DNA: TGTGCCTGGAAGGAACAGGGTAACGAGCAGTACTTC.